This TCR beta chain emerged from a study of shared clonotypes between healthy human individuals. Clones were sequenced by immunoSEQ multiplex PCR, and TCRdb holds only the in-frame ones, with some missing. The repertoire consists of approximately 320,000 clones, with about nine tenths occurring once and the leading ten covering about a sixth. This clonotype originated in a man younger than 30 in good health. Specimen: memory CD8+ T cells sorted from blood. Subset noted: CD45RO+ cells pooled with CCR7-negative TemRA cells.

The CDR3 DNA reads TGTGCCAGCAGCGGGGACAATGAGCAGTTCTTC. This sequence encodes CASSGDNEQFF. V usage is TRBV9 and J usage is TRBJ2-1; no definite D call. Germline-derived CDR1 and CDR2 are SGDLS and YYNGEE. This CDR3 spans 11 amino acids. V lost 3 bases and J 5 bases, leaving 3 bases between the germline ends.